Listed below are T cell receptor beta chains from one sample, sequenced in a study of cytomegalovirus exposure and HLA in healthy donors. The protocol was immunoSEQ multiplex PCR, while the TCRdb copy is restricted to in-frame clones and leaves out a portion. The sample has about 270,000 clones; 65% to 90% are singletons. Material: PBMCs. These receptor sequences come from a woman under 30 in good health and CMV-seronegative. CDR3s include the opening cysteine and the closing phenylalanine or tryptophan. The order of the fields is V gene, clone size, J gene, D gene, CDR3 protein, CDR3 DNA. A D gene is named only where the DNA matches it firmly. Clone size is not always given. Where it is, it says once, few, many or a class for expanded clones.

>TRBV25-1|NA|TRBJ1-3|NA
CASSEQGRSGNTIYF
TGTGCCAGCAGTGAACAGGGGCGCTCTGGAAACACCATATATTTT
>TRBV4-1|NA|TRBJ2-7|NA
CASSPGRGVYEQYF
TGCGCCAGCAGCCCCGGGAGAGGGGTCTACGAGCAGTACTTC
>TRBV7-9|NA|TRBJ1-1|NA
CASSLVGREGTEAFF
TGTGCCAGCAGCTTAGTAGGCAGGGAGGGCACTGAAGCTTTCTTT
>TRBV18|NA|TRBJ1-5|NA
CASSPRQANSNQPQHF
TGTGCCAGCTCACCACGACAGGCGAACTCAAATCAGCCCCAGCATTTT
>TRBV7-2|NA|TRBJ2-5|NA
CASSPPAGVQTQYF
TGTGCCAGCAGCCCCCCCGCAGGGGTGCAGACCCAGTACTTC
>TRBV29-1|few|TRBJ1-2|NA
CSVPRDYGYTF
TGCAGCGTTCCCCGCGACTATGGCTACACCTTC
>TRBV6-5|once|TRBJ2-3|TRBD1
CASSKDRGLADTQYF
TGTGCCAGCAGTAAAGACAGGGGGCTCGCAGATACGCAGTATTTT
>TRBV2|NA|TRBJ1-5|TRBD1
CASSEALDRASPNQPQHF
TGTGCCAGCAGTGAAGCGCTGGACAGGGCCTCACCCAATCAGCCCCAGCATTTT
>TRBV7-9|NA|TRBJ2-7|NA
CASSLDRAGENF
TGTGCCAGCAGCTTAGATCGGGCAGGGGAGAACTTC
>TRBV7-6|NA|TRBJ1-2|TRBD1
CASSLETGGPIYGYTF
TGTGCCAGCAGCTTGGAAACAGGGGGACCTATATATGGCTACACCTTC
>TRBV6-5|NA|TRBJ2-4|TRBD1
CASSYGQGDKNIQYF
TGTGCCAGCAGTTACGGGCAGGGGGACAAAAACATTCAGTACTTC
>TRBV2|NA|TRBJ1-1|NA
CADRSEGATEAFF
TGTGCCGACCGTTCGGAGGGAGCCACTGAAGCTTTCTTT
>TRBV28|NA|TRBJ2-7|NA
CASSLLTGGSSYEQYF
TGTGCCAGCAGTCTCTTAACCGGTGGGAGTTCCTACGAGCAGTACTTC
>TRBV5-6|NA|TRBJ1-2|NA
CASSLGGPAYGYTF
TGTGCCAGCAGCCTCGGGGGACCTGCCTATGGCTACACCTTC
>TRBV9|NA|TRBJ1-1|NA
CASSVGRGRTEAFF
TGTGCCAGCAGCGTTGGGAGGGGACGCACTGAAGCTTTCTTT
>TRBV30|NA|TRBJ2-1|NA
CAWSLMGRLTYNEQFF
TGTGCCTGGTCCCTGATGGGGAGGCTTACATACAATGAGCAGTTCTTC
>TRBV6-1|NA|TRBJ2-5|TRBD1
CASNPGQGTRATQYF
TGTGCCAGCAATCCGGGACAGGGGACGAGGGCGACCCAGTACTTC
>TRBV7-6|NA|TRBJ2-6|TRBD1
CASSLGGQGFSSGANVLTF
TGTGCCAGCAGCTTAGGGGGACAGGGGTTTTCCTCTGGGGCCAACGTCCTGACTTTC
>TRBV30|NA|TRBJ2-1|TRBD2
CAWTPGGGNEQFF
TGTGCCTGGACGCCGGGAGGGGGGAATGAGCAGTTCTTC
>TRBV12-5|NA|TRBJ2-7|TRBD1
CASGLDRAEQYF
TGTGCTAGTGGTCTGGACAGGGCCGAGCAGTACTTC
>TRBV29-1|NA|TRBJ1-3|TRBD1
CSVGTGGGNTIYF
TGCAGCGTGGGAACAGGGGGGGGAAACACCATATATTTT
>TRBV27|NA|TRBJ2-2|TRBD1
CASSYETGAGTGELFF
TGTGCCAGCAGTTACGAGACAGGGGCCGGGACCGGGGAGCTGTTTTTT
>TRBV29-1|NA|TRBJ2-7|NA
CSVEDGQSYEQYF
TGCAGCGTTGAAGACGGACAGTCCTACGAGCAGTACTTC
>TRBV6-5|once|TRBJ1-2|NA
CARDSNYGYTF
TGTGCCAGGGACAGCAACTATGGCTACACCTTC
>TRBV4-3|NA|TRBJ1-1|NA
CASSQDLGRNTEAFF
TGCGCCAGCAGCCAAGATCTGGGCAGAAACACTGAAGCTTTCTTT
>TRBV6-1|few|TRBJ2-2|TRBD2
CASSVGLADTGELFF
TGTGCCAGCAGTGTGGGACTAGCGGACACCGGGGAGCTGTTTTTT
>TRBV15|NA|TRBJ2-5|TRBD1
CATSRDRGQETQYF
TGTGCCACCAGCAGGGACAGGGGGCAAGAGACCCAGTACTTC
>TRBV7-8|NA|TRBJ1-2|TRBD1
CASSLFVGQNYGYTF
TGTGCCAGCAGCTTATTTGTGGGACAGAACTATGGCTACACCTTC
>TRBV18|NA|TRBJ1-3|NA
CASSPLKGDLSGNTIYF
TGTGCCAGCTCACCGCTCAAGGGGGACCTCTCTGGAAACACCATATATTTT
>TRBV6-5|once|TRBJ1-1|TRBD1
CASSHRDRGPEAFF
TGTGCCAGCAGCCACCGGGACAGGGGGCCTGAGGCTTTCTTT
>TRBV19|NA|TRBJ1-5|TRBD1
CASSIGQGDNQPQHF
TGTGCCAGTAGTATAGGACAGGGAGACAATCAGCCCCAGCATTTT
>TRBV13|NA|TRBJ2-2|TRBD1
CAPSGQRNTGELFF
TGTGCTCCATCGGGACAGCGAAACACCGGGGAGCTGTTTTTT
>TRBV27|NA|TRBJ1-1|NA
CASSFPGGTEAFF
TGTGCCAGCAGTTTCCCGGGGGGGACTGAAGCTTTCTTT
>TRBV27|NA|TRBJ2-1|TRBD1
CASSFFASRGQGSNEQFF
TGTGCCAGCAGTTTTTTTGCCTCCCGTGGACAGGGTTCCAATGAGCAGTTCTTC
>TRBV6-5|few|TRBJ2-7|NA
CASSLVEGGIYEQYF
TGTGCCAGCAGCCTCGTTGAGGGGGGGATATACGAGCAGTACTTC
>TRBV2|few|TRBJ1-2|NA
CASRIGTETRDGYTF
TGTGCCAGCCGAATAGGGACGGAGACTAGGGATGGCTACACCTTC
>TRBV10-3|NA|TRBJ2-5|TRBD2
CAIGSGIGETQYF
TGTGCCATCGGTAGCGGGATCGGGGAGACCCAGTACTTC
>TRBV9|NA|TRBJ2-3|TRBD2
CASSVLQRGGSDTQYF
TGTGCCAGCAGCGTCCTACAGCGGGGGGGCTCGGATACGCAGTATTTT
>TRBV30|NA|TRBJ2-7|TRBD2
CAWSPSGIYEQYF
TGTGCCTGGAGCCCCAGCGGGATCTACGAGCAGTACTTC
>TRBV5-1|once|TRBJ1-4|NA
CASSFDTREKLFF
TGCGCCAGCAGCTTTGATACACGTGAAAAACTGTTTTTT
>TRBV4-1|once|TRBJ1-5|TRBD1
CASSQEDRGLQPQHF
TGCGCCAGCAGCCAAGAGGACAGGGGACTCCAGCCCCAGCATTTT
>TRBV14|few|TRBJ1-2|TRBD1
CASSQRTGYGYTF
TGTGCCAGCAGCCAACGGACAGGCTATGGCTACACCTTC
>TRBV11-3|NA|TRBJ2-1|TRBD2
CASSLSWRGGEQFF
TGTGCCAGCAGCTTGTCTTGGCGCGGGGGTGAGCAGTTCTTC
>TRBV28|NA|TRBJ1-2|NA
CASSTNRANYGYTF
TGTGCCAGCTCCACCAACAGAGCTAACTATGGCTACACCTTC
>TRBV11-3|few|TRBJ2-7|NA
CASSLTQGAYEQYF
TGTGCCAGCAGCTTGACACAGGGAGCCTACGAGCAGTACTTC
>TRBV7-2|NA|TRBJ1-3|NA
CASSRGGTIRGNTIYF
TGTGCCAGCAGCCGGGGCGGGACCATTCGTGGAAACACCATATATTTT
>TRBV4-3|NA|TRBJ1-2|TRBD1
CASSHTGQGVGYTF
TGCGCCAGCAGCCACACCGGACAGGGGGTCGGCTACACCTTC
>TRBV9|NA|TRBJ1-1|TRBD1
CASSVLRAGGKAFF
TGTGCCAGCAGCGTATTAAGGGCAGGGGGTAAAGCTTTCTTT
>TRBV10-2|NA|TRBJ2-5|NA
CASSPRETQYF
TGCGCCAGCAGCCCGAGAGAGACCCAGTACTTC
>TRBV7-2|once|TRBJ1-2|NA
CASSSRTVANYGYTF
TGTGCCAGCAGCTCTAGGACAGTAGCTAACTATGGCTACACCTTC
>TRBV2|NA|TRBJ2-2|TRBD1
CASTPQGQNTGELFF
TGTGCCAGCACCCCACAGGGGCAGAACACCGGGGAGCTGTTTTTT
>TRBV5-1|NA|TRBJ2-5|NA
CASSLEFGQTQYF
TGCGCCAGCAGCTTGGAGTTTGGGCAGACCCAGTACTTC
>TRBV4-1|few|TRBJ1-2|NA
CASSLIPQGNGYTF
TGCGCCAGCAGCTTAATCCCCCAGGGGAATGGCTACACCTTC
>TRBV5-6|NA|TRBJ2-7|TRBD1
CASSPGQGSSYEQYF
TGTGCCAGCAGCCCGGGACAGGGCAGCTCCTACGAGCAGTACTTC